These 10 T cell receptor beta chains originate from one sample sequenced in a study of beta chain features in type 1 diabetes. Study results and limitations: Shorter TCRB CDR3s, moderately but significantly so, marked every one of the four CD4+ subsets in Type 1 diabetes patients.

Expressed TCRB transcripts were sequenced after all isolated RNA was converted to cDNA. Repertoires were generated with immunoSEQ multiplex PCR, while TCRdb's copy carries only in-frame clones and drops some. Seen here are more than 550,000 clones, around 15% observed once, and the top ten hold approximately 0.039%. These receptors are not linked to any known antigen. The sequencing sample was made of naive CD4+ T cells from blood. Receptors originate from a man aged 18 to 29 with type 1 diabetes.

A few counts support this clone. As DNA, the CDR3 is TGTGCCAGCAGTGACTCTGGGGCCAACGTCCTGACTTTC. Residues: CASSDSGANVLTF. The V and J genes are TRBV2 and TRBJ2-6, with D unclear. The V and J ends lost 3 bases and 0 bases respectively, with 0 bases between them. From germline, CDR1 is SNHLY and CDR2 FYNNEI. There are 13 residues in the CDR3.

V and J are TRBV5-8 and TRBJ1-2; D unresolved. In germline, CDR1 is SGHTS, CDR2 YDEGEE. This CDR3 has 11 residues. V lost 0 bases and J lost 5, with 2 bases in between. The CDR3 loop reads CASSLAYGYTF. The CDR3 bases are TGTGCCAGCAGCTTGGCTTATGGCTACACCTTC.

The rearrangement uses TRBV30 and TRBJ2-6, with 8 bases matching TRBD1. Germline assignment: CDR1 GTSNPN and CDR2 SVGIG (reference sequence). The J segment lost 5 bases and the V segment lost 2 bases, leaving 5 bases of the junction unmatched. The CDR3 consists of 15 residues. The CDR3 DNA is TGTGCCTGGAGTCAGGGGACAGGTCGGGCCAACGTCCTGACTTTC. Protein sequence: CAWSQGTGRANVLTF.

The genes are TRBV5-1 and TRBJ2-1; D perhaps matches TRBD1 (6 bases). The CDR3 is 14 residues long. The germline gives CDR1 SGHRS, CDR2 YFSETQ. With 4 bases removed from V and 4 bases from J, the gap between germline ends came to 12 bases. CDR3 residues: CASSTDRLYNEQFF. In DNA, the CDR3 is TGCGCCAGCAGCACAGACAGGCTGTACAATGAGCAGTTCTTC.

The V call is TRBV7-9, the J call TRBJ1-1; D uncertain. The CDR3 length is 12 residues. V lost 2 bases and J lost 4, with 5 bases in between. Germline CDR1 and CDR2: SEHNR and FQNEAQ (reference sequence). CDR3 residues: CASSLLGTEAFF. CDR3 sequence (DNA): TGTGCCAGCAGCTTATTAGGCACTGAAGCTTTCTTT.

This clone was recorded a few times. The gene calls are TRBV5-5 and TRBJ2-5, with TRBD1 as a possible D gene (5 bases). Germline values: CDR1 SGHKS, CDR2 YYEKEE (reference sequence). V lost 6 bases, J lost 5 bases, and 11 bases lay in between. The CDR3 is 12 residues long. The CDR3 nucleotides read TGTGCCAGCAATGTAGGGGTGGAGACCCAGTACTTC. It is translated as CASNVGVETQYF.

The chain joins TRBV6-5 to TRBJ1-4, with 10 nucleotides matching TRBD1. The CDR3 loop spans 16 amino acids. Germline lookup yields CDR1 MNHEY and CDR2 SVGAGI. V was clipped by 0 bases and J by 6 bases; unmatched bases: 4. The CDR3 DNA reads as TGTGCCAGCAGTTACTCGTCCGGGACAGGGGATGAAAAACTGTTTTTT. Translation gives CASSYSSGTGDEKLFF.

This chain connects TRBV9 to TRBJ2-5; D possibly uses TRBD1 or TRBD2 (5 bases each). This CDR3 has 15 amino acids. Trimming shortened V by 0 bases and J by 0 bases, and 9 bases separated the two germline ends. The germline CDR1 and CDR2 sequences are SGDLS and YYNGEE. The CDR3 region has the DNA TGTGCCAGCAGCGTAGGAGGGGCCGACCAAGAGACCCAGTACTTC. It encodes CASSVGGADQETQYF.

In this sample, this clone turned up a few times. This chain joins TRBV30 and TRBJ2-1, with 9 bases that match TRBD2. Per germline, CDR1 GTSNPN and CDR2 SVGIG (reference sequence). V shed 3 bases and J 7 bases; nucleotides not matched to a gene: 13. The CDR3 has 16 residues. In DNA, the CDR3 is TGTGCCTGGAGGCCAACCGGGACTAGCATTGGGAATGAGCAGTTCTTC. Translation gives CAWRPTGTSIGNEQFF.

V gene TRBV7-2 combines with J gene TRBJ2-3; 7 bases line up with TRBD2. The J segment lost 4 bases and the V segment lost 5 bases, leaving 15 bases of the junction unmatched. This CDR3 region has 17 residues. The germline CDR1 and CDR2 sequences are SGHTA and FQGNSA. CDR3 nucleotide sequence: TGTGCCAGCAGCCAGGCTGAAGCGGGAACTTACGCAGATACGCAGTATTTT. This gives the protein CASSQAEAGTYADTQYF.